In its sample, the clone carrying this T cell receptor beta chain was seen many times. TCRbeta library preparation incorporated unique molecular identifiers. TCRdb redid the calling of the PCR reads with MiXCR, one entry per CDR3 protein. The sample comprises 200,000 to 250,000 distinct CDR3 sequences, 8.5% to 10% of which are singletons, and around 6% rests with the top ten. These data originate in a study of T-cell reconstitution after alpha-beta-depleted transplantation in children. The V and J ends lost 0 bases and 6 bases respectively, with 11 bases between them. Germline values: CDR1 LGHNA, CDR2 YNFKEQ. This CDR3 comprises 15 residues.

The origin of this receptor is a human donor who donated a stem cell graft to a child with acute lymphoblastic leukemia. Sequenced here: PBMCs from the stem cell graft donor, sampled from the stem cell graft. The rearrangement uses TRBV4-2 and TRBJ2-2; a weak D match, TRBD1 (5 bases). Here the CDR3 reads CASSQETRAPGELFF. CDR3 bases: TGTGCCAGCAGCCAAGAGACCAGGGCGCCCGGGGAGCTGTTTTTT.